The 15 T cell receptor beta chains listed next were all sequenced from one sample in a study of beta chain features in type 1 diabetes. The investigators reverse transcribed all of the isolated RNA, so they sequenced expressed TCRB transcripts. Sequenced by immunoSEQ multiplex PCR; TCRdb stores in-frame clones only, minus some. Of roughly 450,000 clones detected, around 13% appear once; the ten largest clones hold around 0.039%. Sample: naive CD4+ T cells from blood. These receptors originate from a young man in good health.

The V gene is TRBV27, the J gene TRBJ1-1, with D unclear. Per germline, CDR1 MNHEY and CDR2 SMNVEV (reference sequence). The CDR3 is 13 amino acids. V lost 3 bases, J lost 3 bases, and 8 bases lay in between. DNA for the CDR3: TGTGCCAGCAGTTTTCGGCGGCACACTGAAGCTTTCTTT. Protein product: CASSFRRHTEAFF.

This clone has just one count. The chain has TRBV14 and TRBJ2-7; TRBD1 aligns across 8 bases. The CDR3 length is 13 residues. The germline V gene encodes CDR1 SGHDN and CDR2 FVKESK. V gave up 5 bases and J gave up 7 bases; unmatched junction bases: 7. Here the CDR3 reads CASSEDRAGEQYV. CDR3 coding DNA: TGTGCCAGCAGCGAGGACAGGGCGGGGGAGCAGTACGTC.

The genes are TRBV6-5 and TRBJ2-2, with 7 bases identical to TRBD1. CDR1 MNHEY and CDR2 SVGAGI come from the germline V gene. CDR3 length: 14 residues. J gave up 4 bases and V 2 bases, and 1 base lay outside the gene matches. CDR3 coding DNA: TGTGCCAGCAGTTACAGGGGGCTCACCGGGGAGCTGTTTTTT. It yields the protein CASSYRGLTGELFF.

V usage is TRBV5-6 and J usage is TRBJ2-5; no definite D call. This CDR3 is built from 15 residues. V gave up 4 bases and J gave up 5 bases, with 18 bases separating them. Looked up from germline, CDR1 is SGHDT and CDR2 is YYEEEE. The CDR3 region has the DNA TGTGCCAGCAGCCGTGAGGCAGGAAATCTGGAGACCCAGTACTTC. It encodes CASSREAGNLETQYF. Full variable domain (rest looked up from reference TRBV5-6 and TRBJ2-5): DAGVTQSPTHLIKTRGQQVTLRCSPKSGHDTVSWYQQALGQGPQFIFQYYEEEERQRGNFPDRFSGHQFPNYSSELNVNALLLGDSALYLCASSREAGNLETQYFGPGTRLLVL.

This clone was counted a few times. The chain has TRBV7-9 and TRBJ2-1, with 9 bases fitting TRBD2. CDR3 size: 15 residues. Germline-derived CDR1 and CDR2 are SEHNR and FQNEAQ (reference sequence). Germline trimming cut 2 bases from V and 10 bases from J; bases unmatched to any gene: 9. The CDR3 spells CASSLIVAGEFEQFF. The CDR3 coding sequence is TGTGCCAGCAGCTTAATCGTAGCGGGAGAGTTCGAGCAGTTCTTC. Variable domain in full (rest from reference TRBV7-9 and TRBJ2-1): DTGVSQNPRHKITKRGQNVTFRCDPISEHNRLYWYRQTLGQGPEFLTYFQNEAQLEKSRLLSDRFSAERPKGSFSTLEIQRTEQGDSAMYLCASSLIVAGEFEQFFGPGTRLTVL.

This clone was recorded a few times. The chain joins TRBV27 to TRBJ1-2, with D possibly being TRBD1 (5 bases). From germline, CDR1 is MNHEY and CDR2 SMNVEV (reference sequence). V was shortened by 6 bases and J by 2 bases, with 16 bases between the two germline ends. The CDR3 loop spans 15 amino acids. The CDR3 loop is CASRPLYRKNYGYTF. DNA for the CDR3: TGTGCCAGCAGACCTTTATACAGGAAAAACTATGGCTACACCTTC.

CDR3 amino acids: CASSLIFPGAVGWQETQYF. The CDR3 DNA reads TGTGCCAGCAGCTTAATCTTTCCGGGAGCGGTAGGGTGGCAAGAGACCCAGTACTTC. This chain joins TRBV7-9 and TRBJ2-5; weak D call: TRBD2 (6 bases). V lost 2 bases, J lost 2 bases, and 24 bases lay in between. Germline CDR1 is SEHNR and CDR2 is FQNEAQ (reference sequence). The CDR3 has 19 amino acids.

This clone has more than one count but fewer than ten. The genes are TRBV7-2 and TRBJ2-1, with 8 bases identical to TRBD2. Trimming removed 4 bases from V and 4 bases from J; junction bases left unmatched: 12. The length of the CDR3 is 17 residues. Germline loops: CDR1 SGHTA, CDR2 FQGNSA. CDR3 sequence: CASSSPSSGGNYNEQFF. The CDR3 DNA follows: TGTGCCAGCAGCTCCCCATCGAGCGGGGGAAATTACAATGAGCAGTTCTTC.

This clone has just a few counts. V usage is TRBV9 and J usage is TRBJ2-3; TRBD2 agrees at 12 bases. This CDR3 is built from 17 residues. Trimming took 0 bases from V and 5 from J; bases not matched to a gene: 7. The V gene's germline CDR1 is SGDLS and CDR2 YYNGEE. The CDR3 nucleotides are TGTGCCAGCAGCGTAGGGTCTAGCGGGAGGGCGAGAGATACGCAGTATTTT. Protein product: CASSVGSSGRARDTQYF. The whole variable domain, filled in from reference TRBV9 and TRBJ2-3, reads DSGVTQTPKHLITATGQRVTLRCSPRSGDLSVYWYQQSLDQGLQFLIQYYNGEERAKGNILERFSAQQFPDLHSELNLSSLELGDSALYFCASSVGSSGRARDTQYFGPGTRLTVL.

This clone was found a few times. V gene TRBV5-1 combines with J gene TRBJ1-4, with D perhaps TRBD1 (5 bases). This CDR3 is 15 amino acids long. Trimming took off 3 bases at V and 0 bases at J, with 9 bases between the two ends. Germline CDR1 is SGHRS and CDR2 is YFSETQ. The CDR3 is CASSSRQPTNEKLFF. The CDR3 DNA sequence: TGCGCCAGCAGCTCCCGACAGCCAACTAATGAAAAACTGTTTTTT.

The chain has TRBV5-6 and TRBJ2-1; 8 nucleotides line up with TRBD2. CDR3 length: 13 amino acids. The V and J ends lost 9 bases and 11 bases, in that order; junction bases with no gene match: 13. The germline gives CDR1 SGHDT, CDR2 YYEEEE. The CDR3 is CATYQSTSDKQFF. CDR3 coding DNA: TGTGCCACCTACCAATCGACTAGCGATAAGCAGTTCTTC.

Only a few counts were recorded for this clone. This sequence joins TRBV7-2 and TRBJ2-3, with D perhaps matching TRBD1 (6 bases). V lost 4 bases and J lost 8, with 13 bases in between. Germline V gene lookup returns CDR1 SGHTA and CDR2 FQGNSA. The CDR3 has 13 residues. CDR3 residues: CASSSQGWATQYF. The CDR3 DNA sequence: TGTGCCAGCAGCTCACAGGGCTGGGCTACGCAGTATTTT.

This rearrangement joins TRBV29-1 to TRBJ2-6, with D tentatively TRBD1 or TRBD2 (5 bases each). The ends were cut back, 3 bases at V and 0 bases at J, with 12 bases in the middle. Germline CDR1 is SQVTM and CDR2 is ANQGSEA. This CDR3 has 16 residues. The CDR3 here is CSVELGTPSGANVLTF. In DNA form, the CDR3 reads TGCAGCGTTGAGCTGGGGACCCCCTCTGGGGCCAACGTCCTGACTTTC.

This clone was seen a few times. The chain links TRBV18 to TRBJ2-1; D is ambiguous. The CDR3 is made up of 15 amino acids. The V and J ends lost 1 base and 3 bases respectively, with 10 bases between them. Germline CDR1 KGHSH, CDR2 LQKENI. DNA for the CDR3: TGTGCCAGCTCACCACGCGAGTCGGGCTACAATGAGCAGTTCTTC. Translation gives CASSPRESGYNEQFF.

V usage is TRBV5-1 and J usage is TRBJ2-5; 7 positions agree with TRBD1. This CDR3 contains 14 residues. With 3 bases clipped from V and 1 base from J, the junction kept 3 bases outside the gene matches. The germline V gene has CDR1 SGHRS and CDR2 YFSETQ. The CDR3 loop reads CASSSGQIQETQYF. The CDR3 DNA reads TGCGCCAGCAGCTCGGGACAGATCCAAGAGACCCAGTACTTC.